This T cell receptor (beta chain) was recorded in a study of T cell changes during pregnancy in multiple sclerosis. This CDR3 has 18 amino acids. Germline V lookup: CDR1 LNHDA, CDR2 SQIVND (reference sequence). The V gene lost 3 bases and the J gene lost 0 bases, with 20 bases spanning the gap. Clones were read by immunoSEQ multiplex PCR, and TCRdb kept only the in-frame ones, dropping some. The table lists some 100,000 clones, approximately 94% of them singletons. The chain recombines TRBV19 with TRBJ1-1; D not resolved. Sequencing used peripheral blood, obtained before pregnancy. The clonotype originates from a female donor with multiple sclerosis, enrolled in a pregnancy study. The CDR3 DNA sequence: TGTGCCAGTAGTATGTTGGGTGGACTGTTGTCAATGAACACTGAAGCTTTCTTT. The encoded protein is CASSMLGGLLSMNTEAFF.